A single sample is the source of the 30 T cell receptor beta chains below, sequenced in a study of T cells in Graves' hyperthyroidism and ophthalmopathy (dated by TCRdb to the late 2010s). Library creation used multiplex PCR. The sequencing machine was an Illumina HiSeq 2000. TCR beta CDR3 regions were amplified from RNA transcripts. The TCR CDR3 was subjected to a first round of RT-PCR using the HTBI primer set and the Qiagen OneStep RT-PCR kit. TCRdb passed the public sequencing reads through fastp at Q25 and MiXCR, retaining productive beta sequences. Each entry merges the rows of one CDR3 protein and shows their most common DNA and genes. This sample holds about 290,000 distinct CDR3 sequences; roughly 13% were observed only once. Together, the top ten hold roughly 8.2% of the sample. Sequencing was carried out using blood. Source of these receptors: a woman aged 40 to 55 with Graves' hyperthyroidism.

In this sample, this clonotype turned up many times. The genes are TRBV9 and TRBJ2-7, with 11 bases matching TRBD1. V shed 4 bases, J shed 2 bases, and the junction held 5 bases outside the gene matches. In germline, CDR1 is SGDLS, CDR2 YYNGEE. The CDR3 totals 15 residues. The CDR3 region is CASSKGTGGAYEQYF. As DNA, the CDR3 is TGTGCCAGCAGCAAAGGGACAGGGGGTGCCTACGAGCAGTACTTC.

This clonotype appeared many times. The J gene is TRBJ2-5, the V gene TRBV2, with D possibly TRBD1 on 5 matching bases. The V end was cut by 5 bases, the J end by 2 bases, with 15 bases between. CDR3 length: 15 residues. The germline CDR1 and CDR2 sequences are SNHLY and FYNNEI. In nucleotides, the CDR3 is TGTGCCAGCAGTAAAACCGACAGTATACAAGAGACCCAGTACTTC. This gives the protein CASSKTDSIQETQYF.

The gene calls are TRBV7-9 and TRBJ2-5; 11 bases map to TRBD2. The CDR3 has 19 residues. J lost 1 base, V lost 1 base, and 11 bases had no gene match. Germline V gene data show CDR1 as SEHNR and CDR2 as FQNEAQ (reference sequence). CDR3 amino acids: CASSLGILAGADFQETQYF. The CDR3 region has the DNA TGTGCCAGCAGCTTAGGGATACTAGCGGGAGCCGACTTCCAAGAGACCCAGTACTTC.

This clonotype was counted many times. The chain joins TRBV28 to TRBJ1-5, with D perhaps matching TRBD1 (5 bases). The germline V gene has CDR1 MDHEN and CDR2 SYDVKM. This CDR3 is built from 14 residues. Trimming removed 7 bases at V and 3 bases at J, with 13 bases between. CDR3 sequence: CASIGAVNNQPQHF. CDR3 DNA: TGTGCCAGCATTGGGGCAGTTAACAATCAGCCCCAGCATTTT.

This clonotype has ten or more counts. CDR3 residues: CASRDYGYTF. The CDR3 nucleotides read TGTGCCAGCAGGGACTATGGCTACACCTTC. The chain combines TRBV2 with TRBJ1-2, with D hard to call. Deletions cut 6 bases from V and 3 bases from J, with 2 bases between. The CDR3 length is 10 residues. Per the germline V gene, CDR1 is SNHLY and CDR2 is FYNNEI. The variable domain in full, with the rest retrieved from reference TRBV2 and TRBJ1-2, is EPEVTQTPSHQVTQMGQEVILRCVPISNHLYFYWYRQILGQKVEFLVSFYNNEISEKSEIFDDQFSVERPDGSNFTLKIRSTKLEDSAMYFCASRDYGYTFGSGTRLTVV.

This clonotype was observed at least ten times. The rearrangement links TRBV7-2 to TRBJ1-6; no firm D call. V gave up 1 base and J gave up 10 bases, with 20 bases separating them. The CDR3 length is 17 residues. The germline CDR1 and CDR2 sequences are SGHTA and FQGNSA. The CDR3 region has the DNA TGTGCCAGCAGCTTAGGAGTGGGTCGACCGGCGGGGTCACCCCTCCACTTT. Amino acid sequence: CASSLGVGRPAGSPLHF.

This clonotype was seen at least ten times. J is TRBJ2-1 and V is TRBV20-1; D not certain. V lost 6 bases to trimming and J lost 9 bases, with 15 bases between them. This CDR3 is built from 12 residues. Germline V gene sequence: CDR1 DFQATT, CDR2 SNEGSKA (reference sequence). The CDR3 loop is CSARGPNGEQFF. CDR3 sequence (DNA): TGCAGTGCCCGAGGACCAAACGGTGAGCAGTTCTTC.

This clonotype was found many times. The chain links TRBV2 to TRBJ1-5; 8 bases agree with TRBD1. The trim removed 5 bases at V and 9 bases at J, leaving 9 bases unmatched. CDR1 SNHLY and CDR2 FYNNEI come from the germline V gene. The CDR3 extends over 14 amino acids. CDR3 sequence reads: CASSLQGGESPQHF. The DNA for the CDR3 is TGTGCCAGCAGTTTACAGGGGGGGGAATCGCCCCAGCATTTT.

This clonotype was picked up many times. The gene calls are TRBV2 and TRBJ2-7; the D gene is possibly TRBD1 (5 bases). The CDR3 is made up of 15 amino acids. Germline V CDR1 and CDR2: SNHLY, FYNNEI. The V gene lost 1 base and the J gene lost 4 bases, with 14 bases spanning the gap. CDR3 nucleotide sequence: TGTGCCAGCAGTGAAGGGCCAGGGATTGTGTACGAGCAGTACTTC. Amino acid sequence: CASSEGPGIVYEQYF.

This clonotype has a count of ten or more. V usage is TRBV3-1 and J usage is TRBJ2-2, with D possibly matching TRBD2 (5 bases). This CDR3 contains 16 residues. The germline V gene encodes CDR1 LGHDT and CDR2 YNNKEL (reference sequence). V was trimmed by 1 base and J by 2 bases, leaving 11 bases between them. In nucleotides, the CDR3 is TGTGCCAGCAGCCAAGGGACCCGGGGAAACACCGGGGAGCTGTTTTTT. This translates into CASSQGTRGNTGELFF.

This clonotype has only a few counts. This chain links TRBV15 with TRBJ1-4; 7 bases match TRBD1. The CDR3 contains 16 residues. V was clipped by 5 bases and J by 0 bases; unmatched bases: 6. Germline assignment: CDR1 LNHNV and CDR2 YYDKDF (reference sequence). CDR3 loop: CATSADRAATNEKLFF. The CDR3 bases are TGTGCCACCAGCGCCGACAGGGCCGCAACTAATGAAAAACTGTTTTTT.

The J gene is TRBJ2-2, the V gene TRBV29-1; the match to TRBD1 covers 7 bases. CDR1 and CDR2 from the germline V gene are SQVTM and ANQGSEA. J gave up 2 bases and V 1 base, and 1 base lay outside the gene matches. CDR3 length equals 14 residues. CDR3 in DNA: TGCAGCGTTGAAGGGACAGGTAACACCGGGGAGCTGTTTTTT. Protein sequence: CSVEGTGNTGELFF.

This clonotype was seen at least ten times. This chain uses TRBV12-3 or TRBV12-4 with TRBJ1-6; the match to TRBD1 covers 8 bases. This CDR3 comprises 15 residues. V gave up 3 bases and J gave up 7 bases; unmatched junction bases: 5. The CDR3 loop is CASSLADRGNSPLHF. The CDR3 bases are TGTGCCAGCAGTTTGGCAGACAGGGGAAATTCACCCCTCCACTTT.

This clonotype was seen repeatedly, ten times or more. The chain combines TRBV27 with TRBJ1-1; TRBD1 matches at 10 bases. The CDR3 length is 15 residues. V was pared by 5 bases and J by 3 bases, with 6 bases of the junction left unmatched. From germline, CDR1 is MNHEY and CDR2 SMNVEV (reference sequence). Written as DNA, the CDR3 is TGTGCCAGCAGTCCTCCGGGACAGGGGTACACTGAAGCTTTCTTT. Protein: CASSPPGQGYTEAFF.

This clonotype was counted only a few times. This rearrangement joins TRBV7-9 to TRBJ1-4; D unresolved. From germline, CDR1 is SEHNR and CDR2 FQNEAQ (reference sequence). This CDR3 is 15 amino acids long. V shed 5 bases and J shed 2 bases, with 12 bases lying between them. CDR3 region: CASSGPGWTNEKLFF. In nucleotides, the CDR3 is TGTGCCAGCAGCGGGCCGGGGTGGACTAATGAAAAACTGTTTTTT.

This clonotype was recorded many times. V usage is TRBV10-3 and J usage is TRBJ2-7, with 7 bases that match TRBD1. Germline assignment: CDR1 ENHRY and CDR2 SYGVKD. CDR3 size: 12 residues. V shed 8 bases, J shed 3 bases, and the junction held 4 bases outside the gene matches. The CDR3 loop is CAILGQNYEQYF. The CDR3 region has the DNA TGTGCCATCCTGGGACAGAACTACGAGCAGTACTTC.

Many counts were recorded for this clonotype. The chain recombines TRBV6-2 or TRBV6-3 with TRBJ2-5, with D perhaps TRBD1 or TRBD2 (5 bases each). CDR1 and CDR2 (germline): MNHEY, SVGEGT. Trimming removed 3 bases at V and 1 base at J, with 9 bases between. The CDR3 loop spans 14 amino acids. The CDR3 sequence is CASSYFGTQETQYF. The CDR3 coding sequence is TGTGCCAGCAGTTATTTTGGGACCCAAGAGACCCAGTACTTC.

This clonotype occurred a few times. CDR3 in amino acids: CASSLLAGLAYEQYF. The CDR3 DNA is TGTGCCAGCAGTTTATTGGCGGGGTTAGCCTACGAGCAGTACTTC. The chain is built from TRBV28 and TRBJ2-7; maybe TRBD2 (6 bases). The CDR3 sequence is 15 residues long. V dropped 1 base and J dropped 2 bases, with 12 bases sitting between them. Germline loops: CDR1 MDHEN, CDR2 SYDVKM.

There are a few counts of this clonotype. The genes are TRBV6-1 and TRBJ2-2; 7 nucleotides align to TRBD1. The length of the CDR3 is 17 residues. The V segment lost 6 bases and the J segment 3 bases; nucleotides outside the gene matches: 13. Germline V gene data show CDR1 as MNHNS and CDR2 as SASEGT. The CDR3 loop is CASSPPPTGAHTGELFF. The CDR3 nucleotides read TGTGCCAGCAGCCCTCCTCCTACAGGGGCCCACACCGGGGAGCTGTTTTTT.

In its sample, this clonotype was seen many times. The rearrangement links TRBV10-3 to TRBJ2-5; 7 nucleotides line up with TRBD1. Losses at the gene ends were 6 bases for V and 8 bases for J; bases not matched to a gene: 9. The CDR3 covers 13 residues. Germline loops: CDR1 ENHRY, CDR2 SYGVKD. CDR3 sequence reads: CAISGTDSGTQYF. CDR3 nucleotides: TGTGCCATCAGCGGGACAGACAGCGGAACCCAGTACTTC.

This clonotype was detected many times. This rearrangement joins TRBV11-2 to TRBJ2-1, with TRBD2 as a possible D gene (5 bases). The CDR3 extends over 13 amino acids. Germline-derived CDR1 and CDR2 are SGHAT and FQNNGV. V lost 6 bases, J lost 8 bases, and 14 bases lay in between. The CDR3 loop is CASRPGQRYEQFF. The CDR3 DNA is TGTGCCAGCAGACCCGGGCAGCGGTATGAGCAGTTCTTC.

With regard to this clonotype: A much bigger clone sits one base away, suggesting this may be a read error. The gene calls are TRBV10-3 and TRBJ1-6; D is unresolved. The CDR3 is 16 residues long. Germline lookup yields CDR1 ENHRY and CDR2 SYGVKD. With 3 bases removed from V and 7 bases from J, the gap between germline ends came to 16 bases. The CDR3: CAISEEIGVGNSPLHF. CDR3 DNA sequence: TGTGCCATCAGTGAAGAGATCGGGGTAGGGAATTCACCCCTCCACTTT.

This clonotype was seen ten or more times. This rearrangement joins TRBV11-3 to TRBJ2-1; the D gene could be TRBD1 or TRBD2 (5 bases each). V was trimmed by 5 bases and J by 1 base, leaving 15 bases between them. Germline CDR1 and CDR2: SGHNT and YENEEA. The CDR3 sequence is 16 residues long. CDR3 in DNA: TGTGCCAGCAGCCGGACCCCGGGGCTTTCCTACAATGAGCAGTTCTTC. It translates to CASSRTPGLSYNEQFF.

This clonotype has more than one count but fewer than ten. V is TRBV13 and J is TRBJ2-1, with a weak D call TRBD2 (5 bases). Germline V gene data show CDR1 as PRHDT and CDR2 as FYEKMQ (reference sequence). This CDR3 spans 13 amino acids. Trimming took 5 bases from V and 9 from J, leaving 14 bases between them. Here the CDR3 reads CASSRRTLSEQFF. Written as DNA, the CDR3 is TGTGCCAGCAGCCGCCGGACTCTCAGTGAGCAGTTCTTC.

The chain joins TRBV27 to TRBJ2-1; D not certain. Trimming removed 8 bases from V and 4 bases from J, with 18 bases in between. Looked up from germline, CDR1 is MNHEY and CDR2 is SMNVEV (reference sequence). The CDR3 sequence is 15 residues long. The CDR3 nucleotides read TGTGCCAGCTCACCACTTACGACCCTATACAATGAGCAGTTCTTC. This translates into CASSPLTTLYNEQFF.

In its sample, this clonotype was seen many times. The gene calls are TRBV5-1 and TRBJ1-1; maybe TRBD1 (6 bases). Trimming cost V 5 bases and J 5 bases, with 10 bases left between them. Looked up from germline, CDR1 is SGHRS and CDR2 is YFSETQ. The length of the CDR3 is 12 residues. CDR3 residues: CASRHGQTEAFF. CDR3 in DNA: TGCGCCAGCAGGCATGGACAGACTGAAGCTTTCTTT.

The sample holds many counts of this clonotype. The rearrangement uses TRBV7-9 and TRBJ1-2; TRBD1 might be the D (5 bases). The CDR3 has 14 amino acids. Looked up from germline, CDR1 is SEHNR and CDR2 is FQNEAQ (reference sequence). Trimming stripped 4 bases from V and 1 base from J, with 10 bases between. CDR3 nucleotides: TGTGCCAGCAGCTACAGGAGATTTAACTATGGCTACACCTTC. Its translation is CASSYRRFNYGYTF.

The table lists this clonotype with many counts. The chain uses TRBV15 and TRBJ2-7; D gene ambiguous. V lost 0 bases and J lost 4, with 7 bases in between. Germline loops: CDR1 LNHNV, CDR2 YYDKDF (reference sequence). CDR3 size: 13 residues. CDR3 DNA: TGTGCCACCAGCAGAGATAGAAGGTACGAGCAGTACTTC. Protein: CATSRDRRYEQYF.

This clonotype has at least ten counts. This chain connects TRBV27 to TRBJ1-5; possible D gene TRBD1, 6 bases. Germline V gene data show CDR1 as MNHEY and CDR2 as SMNVEV (reference sequence). CDR3 size: 16 residues. V dropped 2 bases and J dropped 1 base, with 12 bases sitting between them. This chain's CDR3 is CASSLKWGPSNQPQHF. The CDR3 bases are TGTGCCAGCAGTTTAAAGTGGGGGCCGAGCAATCAGCCCCAGCATTTT.

This clonotype was counted many times. The chain links TRBV2 to TRBJ1-1; D is perhaps TRBD1 (6 bases). Trimming removed 4 bases from V and 4 bases from J, with 16 bases in between. Germline V gene sequence: CDR1 SNHLY, CDR2 FYNNEI. This CDR3 spans 15 amino acids. Here the CDR3 reads CASSVGGLMGTEAFF. The DNA of the CDR3 is TGTGCCAGCAGTGTAGGGGGGCTTATGGGCACTGAAGCTTTCTTT. Drawing the rest from reference TRBV2 and TRBJ1-1, the complete variable domain is EPEVTQTPSHQVTQMGQEVILRCVPISNHLYFYWYRQILGQKVEFLVSFYNNEISEKSEIFDDQFSVERPDGSNFTLKIRSTKLEDSAMYFCASSVGGLMGTEAFFGQGTRLTVV.